Following are 7 T cell receptor beta chains from one sample sequenced in a study of blood T cell repertoires in COVID-19 (dated by TCRdb to about 2020). The library was produced with the immunoSEQ multiplex PCR assay. In its TCRdb copy, this immuneACCESS table keeps in-frame sequences only and misses some clones. Where compared with another copy, unresolved V genes explain less than half of these, and the others have no known cause. This sample has around 50,000 clones in its table, and less than 90% of those were observed once. The ten largest clonotypes hold less than 5.5% of the sample. The sample taken for sequencing was peripheral blood. The receptors here all came from a human donor in a cohort sampled during active COVID-19.

This sequence joins TRBV7-9 and TRBJ2-1, with a tentative D call TRBD1 (5 bases). CDR3 length equals 15 residues. Germline CDR1 reads SEHNR; CDR2 reads FQNEAQ (reference sequence). Between the trimmed V and J ends, which lost 5 bases and 4 bases, there was a span of 15 bases. CDR3 region: CASSPQAGPYNEQFF. CDR3 sequence (DNA): TGTGCCAGCAGCCCCCAGGCAGGGCCTTACAATGAGCAGTTCTTC.

The CDR3 nucleotides read TGTGCCAGCAGCTTTCAGGACAGGCTGAACACTGAAGCTTTCTTT. Translated, it gives CASSFQDRLNTEAFF. V is TRBV11-2 and J is TRBJ1-1; TRBD1 matches at 7 bases. CDR1 is SGHAT and CDR2 is FQNNGV in the germline V gene. The CDR3 loop spans 15 amino acids. With 3 bases clipped from V and 0 bases from J, the junction kept 4 bases outside the gene matches.

The CDR3 sequence is CASTPGGPLAYEQYF. DNA of the CDR3: TGTGCCAGCACCCCAGGGGGACCGCTTGCCTACGAGCAGTACTTC. This chain joins TRBV27 and TRBJ2-7, with TRBD1 identical over 7 bases. Germline trimming cut 7 bases from V and 2 bases from J; bases unmatched to any gene: 11. The germline V gene encodes CDR1 MNHEY and CDR2 SMNVEV (reference sequence). This CDR3 spans 15 amino acids.

The chain couples TRBV15 to TRBJ2-1; a possible D gene is TRBD2 (5 bases). Germline V gives CDR1 LNHNV, CDR2 YYDKDF (reference sequence). The CDR3 consists of 14 residues. V was trimmed by 0 bases and J by 6 bases, leaving 9 bases between them. The CDR3, as DNA: TGTGCCACCAGCAGAGATCGGGCGGGCAATGAGCAGTTCTTC. It specifies CATSRDRAGNEQFF.

The chain joins TRBV28 to TRBJ2-1; possible D gene TRBD2, 5 bases. CDR3 size: 14 residues. CDR1 and CDR2 from the germline V gene are MDHEN and SYDVKM. With 5 bases removed from V and 2 bases from J, the gap between germline ends came to 10 bases. CDR3 protein: CASSELGAYNEQFF. CDR3 coding DNA: TGTGCCAGCAGTGAACTCGGGGCCTACAATGAGCAGTTCTTC.

The V gene is TRBV10-3, the J gene TRBJ1-1, with TRBD1 as a possible D gene (5 bases). The V gene's germline CDR1 is ENHRY and CDR2 SYGVKD. The CDR3 loop spans 13 amino acids. The V end was cut by 3 bases, the J end by 1 base, with 6 bases between. This CDR3 reads CAISDRANTEAFF. CDR3 in DNA: TGTGCCATCAGTGACAGGGCGAACACTGAAGCTTTCTTT.

The V gene is TRBV27, the J gene TRBJ1-1; 7 bases are a match to TRBD1. After removal of 6 bases from V and 5 bases from J, the junction contained 6 bases not matched to a gene. From germline, CDR1 is MNHEY and CDR2 SMNVEV (reference sequence). This CDR3 has 13 residues. The CDR3 DNA follows: TGTGCCAGCAGCGAACAGGGGAGGACTGAAGCTTTCTTT. Amino acids: CASSEQGRTEAFF.